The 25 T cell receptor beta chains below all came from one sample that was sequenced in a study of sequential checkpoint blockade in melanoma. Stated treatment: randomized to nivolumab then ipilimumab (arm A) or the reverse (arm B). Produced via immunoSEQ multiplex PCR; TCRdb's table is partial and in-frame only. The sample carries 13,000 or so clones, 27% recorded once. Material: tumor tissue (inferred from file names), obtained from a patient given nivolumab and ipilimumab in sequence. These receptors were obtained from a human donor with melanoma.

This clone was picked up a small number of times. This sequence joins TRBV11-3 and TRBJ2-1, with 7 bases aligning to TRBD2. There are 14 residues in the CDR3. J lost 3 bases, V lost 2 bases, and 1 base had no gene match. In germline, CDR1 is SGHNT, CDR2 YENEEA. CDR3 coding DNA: TGTGCCAGCAGCTTAAGGGACTACTACAATGAGCAGTTCTTC. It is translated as CASSLRDYYNEQFF. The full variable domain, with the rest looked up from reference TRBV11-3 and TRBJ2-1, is EAGVVQSPRYKIIEKKQPVAFWCNPISGHNTLYWYLQNLGQGPELLIRYENEEAVDDSQLPKDRFSAERLKGVDSTLKIQPAELGDSAVYLCASSLRDYYNEQFFGPGTRLTVL.

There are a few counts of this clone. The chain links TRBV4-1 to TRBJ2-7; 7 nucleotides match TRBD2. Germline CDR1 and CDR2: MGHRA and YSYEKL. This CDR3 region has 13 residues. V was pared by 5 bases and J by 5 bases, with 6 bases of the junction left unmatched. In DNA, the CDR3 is TGCGCCAGCAGCGGGAGGGAGGGTCACGAGCAGTACTTC. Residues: CASSGREGHEQYF.

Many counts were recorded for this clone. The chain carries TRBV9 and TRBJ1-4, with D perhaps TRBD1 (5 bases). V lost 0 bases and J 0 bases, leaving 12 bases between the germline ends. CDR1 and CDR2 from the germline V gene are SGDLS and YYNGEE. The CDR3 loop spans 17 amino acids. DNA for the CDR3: TGTGCCAGCAGCGTAGAGGCGGGGCGTGCAACTAATGAAAAACTGTTTTTT. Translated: CASSVEAGRATNEKLFF.

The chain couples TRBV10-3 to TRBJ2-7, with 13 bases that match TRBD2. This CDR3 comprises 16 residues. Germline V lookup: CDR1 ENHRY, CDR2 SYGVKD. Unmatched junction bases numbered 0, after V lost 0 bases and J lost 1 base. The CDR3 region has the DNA TGTGCCATCAGTGAGTCGGGACTAGCGGGATCCTACGAGCAGTACTTC. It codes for CAISESGLAGSYEQYF.

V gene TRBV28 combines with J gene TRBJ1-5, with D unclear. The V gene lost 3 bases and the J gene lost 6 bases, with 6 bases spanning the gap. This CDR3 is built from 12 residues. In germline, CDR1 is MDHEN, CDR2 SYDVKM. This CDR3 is CASSFKSQPQHF. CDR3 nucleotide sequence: TGTGCCAGCAGTTTTAAATCTCAGCCCCAGCATTTT.

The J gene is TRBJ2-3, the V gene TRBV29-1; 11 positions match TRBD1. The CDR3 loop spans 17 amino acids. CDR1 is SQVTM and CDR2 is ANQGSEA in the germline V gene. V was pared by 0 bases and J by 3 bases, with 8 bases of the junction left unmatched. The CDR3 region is CSVEEWDRGVATDTQYF. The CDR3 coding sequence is TGCAGCGTTGAAGAATGGGACAGGGGGGTAGCAACAGATACGCAGTATTTT.

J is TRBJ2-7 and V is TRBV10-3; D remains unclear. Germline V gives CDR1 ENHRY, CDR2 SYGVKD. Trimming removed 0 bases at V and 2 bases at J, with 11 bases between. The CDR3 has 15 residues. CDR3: CAISESSTLTYEQYF. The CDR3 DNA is TGTGCCATCAGTGAGTCGAGTACACTTACCTACGAGCAGTACTTC.

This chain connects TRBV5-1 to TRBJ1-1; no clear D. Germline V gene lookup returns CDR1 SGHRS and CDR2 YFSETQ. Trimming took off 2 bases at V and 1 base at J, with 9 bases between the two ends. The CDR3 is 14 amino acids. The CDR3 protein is CASSFGPSNTEAFF. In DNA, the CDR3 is TGCGCCAGCAGCTTCGGGCCCTCGAACACTGAAGCTTTCTTT.

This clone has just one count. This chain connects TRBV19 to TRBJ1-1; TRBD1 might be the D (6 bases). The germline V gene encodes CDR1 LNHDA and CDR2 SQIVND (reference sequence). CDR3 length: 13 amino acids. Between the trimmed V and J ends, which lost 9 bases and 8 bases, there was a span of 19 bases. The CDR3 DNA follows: TGTGCCAGCGACGGGGGGGCGCCCCTGGAAGCTTTCTTT. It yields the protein CASDGGAPLEAFF.

The CDR3 protein is CASSMGTSTDTQYF. The CDR3 bases are TGTGCCAGTAGTATGGGCACCTCCACAGATACGCAGTATTTT. The chain uses TRBV19 and TRBJ2-3; no definite D call. Germline CDR1 reads LNHDA; CDR2 reads SQIVND (reference sequence). V was shortened by 3 bases and J by 2 bases, with 9 bases between the two germline ends. The CDR3 length is 14 residues.

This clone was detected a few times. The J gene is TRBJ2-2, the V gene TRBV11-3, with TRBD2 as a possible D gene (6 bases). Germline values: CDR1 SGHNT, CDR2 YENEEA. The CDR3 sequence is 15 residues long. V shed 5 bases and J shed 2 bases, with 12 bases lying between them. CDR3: CASSPAGPNTGELFF. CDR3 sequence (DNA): TGTGCCAGCAGCCCGGCGGGGCCCAACACCGGGGAGCTGTTTTTT.

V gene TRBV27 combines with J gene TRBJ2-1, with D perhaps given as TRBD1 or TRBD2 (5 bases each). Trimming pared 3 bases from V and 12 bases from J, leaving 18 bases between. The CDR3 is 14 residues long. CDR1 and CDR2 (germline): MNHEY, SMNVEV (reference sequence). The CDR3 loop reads CASSFEPQGERQFF. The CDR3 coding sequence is TGTGCCAGCAGTTTCGAGCCCCAAGGGGAGAGGCAGTTCTTC.

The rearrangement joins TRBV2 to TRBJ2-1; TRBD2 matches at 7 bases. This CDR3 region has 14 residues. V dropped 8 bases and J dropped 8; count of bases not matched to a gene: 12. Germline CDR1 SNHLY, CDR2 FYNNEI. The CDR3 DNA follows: TGTGCCAGCCCTGGGGGAACTAGCGTCGATGAGCAGTTCTTC. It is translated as CASPGGTSVDEQFF.

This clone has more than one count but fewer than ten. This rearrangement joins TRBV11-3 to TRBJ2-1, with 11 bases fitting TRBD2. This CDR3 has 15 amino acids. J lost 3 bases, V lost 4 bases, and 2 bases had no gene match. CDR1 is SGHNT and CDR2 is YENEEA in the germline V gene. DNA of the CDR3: TGTGCCAGCAGCTCGGGACTAGCGGTCTACAATGAGCAGTTCTTC. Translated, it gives CASSSGLAVYNEQFF. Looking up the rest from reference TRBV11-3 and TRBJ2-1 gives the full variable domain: EAGVVQSPRYKIIEKKQPVAFWCNPISGHNTLYWYLQNLGQGPELLIRYENEEAVDDSQLPKDRFSAERLKGVDSTLKIQPAELGDSAVYLCASSSGLAVYNEQFFGPGTRLTVL.

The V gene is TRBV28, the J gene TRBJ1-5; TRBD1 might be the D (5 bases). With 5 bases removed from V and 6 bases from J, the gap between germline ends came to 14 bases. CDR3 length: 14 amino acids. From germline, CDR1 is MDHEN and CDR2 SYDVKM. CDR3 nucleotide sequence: TGTGCCAGCAGTCCCTTGAGAGGGGTTCAGCCCCAGCATTTT. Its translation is CASSPLRGVQPQHF.

CDR3 amino acids: CASRKGWVSSDTQYF. As DNA, the CDR3 is TGCGCCAGCCGGAAGGGCTGGGTTTCGTCAGATACGCAGTATTTT. The chain has TRBV5-1 and TRBJ2-3; no reliable D call. Germline lookup yields CDR1 SGHRS and CDR2 YFSETQ. Trimming took 7 bases from V and 4 from J, leaving 19 bases between them. CDR3 size: 15 residues.

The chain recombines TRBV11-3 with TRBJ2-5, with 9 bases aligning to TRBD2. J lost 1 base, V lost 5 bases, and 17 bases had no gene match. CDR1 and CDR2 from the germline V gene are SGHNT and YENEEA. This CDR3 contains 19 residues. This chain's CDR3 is CASSQGLAGGPRGQETQYF. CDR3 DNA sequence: TGTGCCAGCAGCCAGGGGCTGGCGGGAGGGCCTAGGGGCCAAGAGACCCAGTACTTC.

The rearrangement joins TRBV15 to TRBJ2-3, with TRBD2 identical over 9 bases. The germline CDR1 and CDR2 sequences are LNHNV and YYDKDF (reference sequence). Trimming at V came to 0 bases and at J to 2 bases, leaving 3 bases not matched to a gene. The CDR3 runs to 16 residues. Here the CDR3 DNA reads TGTGCCACCAGCAGAGACCTAGCGGGAACCACAGATACGCAGTATTTT. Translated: CATSRDLAGTTDTQYF.

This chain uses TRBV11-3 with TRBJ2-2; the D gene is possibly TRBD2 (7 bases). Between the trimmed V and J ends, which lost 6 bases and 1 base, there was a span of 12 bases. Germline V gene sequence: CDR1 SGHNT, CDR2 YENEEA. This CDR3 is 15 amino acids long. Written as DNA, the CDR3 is TGTGCCAGCAGGCCGGGGGGCGAGAACACCGGGGAGCTGTTTTTT. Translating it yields CASRPGGENTGELFF.

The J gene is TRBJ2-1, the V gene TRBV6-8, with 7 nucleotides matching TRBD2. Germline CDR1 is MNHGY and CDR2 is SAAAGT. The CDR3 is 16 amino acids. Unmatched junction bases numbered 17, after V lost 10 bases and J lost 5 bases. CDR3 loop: CAIRDSRTSSNNEQFF. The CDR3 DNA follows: TGTGCCATCAGAGACAGCCGGACTAGTTCTAACAATGAGCAGTTCTTC.

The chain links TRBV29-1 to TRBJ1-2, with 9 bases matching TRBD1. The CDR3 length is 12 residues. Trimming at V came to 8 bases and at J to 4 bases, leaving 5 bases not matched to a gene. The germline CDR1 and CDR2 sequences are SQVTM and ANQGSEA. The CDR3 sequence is CSTRDRVYGYTF. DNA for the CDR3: TGCAGCACAAGGGACAGGGTCTATGGCTACACCTTC.

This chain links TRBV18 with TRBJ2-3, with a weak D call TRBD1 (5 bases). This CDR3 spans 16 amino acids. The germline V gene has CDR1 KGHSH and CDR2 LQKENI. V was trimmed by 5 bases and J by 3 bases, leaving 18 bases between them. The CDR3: CASSKFETQGTDTQYF. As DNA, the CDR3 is TGTGCCAGCTCAAAGTTCGAAACTCAGGGTACAGATACGCAGTATTTT.

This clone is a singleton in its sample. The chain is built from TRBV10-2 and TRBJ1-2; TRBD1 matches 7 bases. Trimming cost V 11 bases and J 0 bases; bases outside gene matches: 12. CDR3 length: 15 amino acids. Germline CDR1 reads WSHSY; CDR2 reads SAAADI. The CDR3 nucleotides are TGCGCCCCATCGGGACAGTCAACCACTAACTATGGCTACACCTTC. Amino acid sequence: CAPSGQSTTNYGYTF.

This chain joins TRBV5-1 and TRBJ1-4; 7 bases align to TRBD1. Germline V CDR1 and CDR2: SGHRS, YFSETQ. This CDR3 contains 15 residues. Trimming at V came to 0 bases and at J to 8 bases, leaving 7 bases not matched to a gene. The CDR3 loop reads CASSLDPDRVEKLFF. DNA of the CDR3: TGCGCCAGCAGCTTGGACCCAGACAGGGTAGAAAAACTGTTTTTT.

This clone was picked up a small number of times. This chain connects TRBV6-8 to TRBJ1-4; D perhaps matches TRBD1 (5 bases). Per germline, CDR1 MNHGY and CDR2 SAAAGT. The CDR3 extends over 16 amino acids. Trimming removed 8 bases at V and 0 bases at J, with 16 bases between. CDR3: CASWTLRGATNEKLFF. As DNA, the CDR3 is TGTGCCAGCTGGACTCTTCGGGGGGCAACTAATGAAAAACTGTTTTTT.